This T cell receptor beta chain was recorded in a study of T cell repertoires in cytomegalovirus infection. On the study more broadly: Based on public TCR beta signatures, there were indications of CMV infection and of a matching HLA type. Study-wide results and limits: Carriage of CMV together with the relevant HLA was identifiable through cumulative public TCR beta family frequency. CMV-specific TCR beta clonotypes restricted by HLA-C were the ones dominating the ex vivo response.

This clonotype was found a few times. Its antigen is unknown. Germline lookup yields CDR1 MGHRA and CDR2 YSYEKL. Trimming left V 3 bases short and J 3 bases short, with 21 bases between. This CDR3 has 18 amino acids. Each CDR3 protein gets one entry after TCRdb re-called the reads with MiXCR. The repertoire holds about 180,000 distinct CDR3 sequences, with roughly a sixth as singletons. The TCR sequence derives from a human donor in good health (CMV status not recorded). Some clones in this sample may be carry-over from other donors' samples. Sequencing used CD8+ T cells from PBMCs. V gene TRBV4-1 combines with J gene TRBJ2-1, with D perhaps matching TRBD2 (5 bases). Written as DNA, the CDR3 is TGCGCCAGCAGCCACGCCACCAGCGGCGGCCAATTCTACAATGAGCAGTTCTTC. Encoded protein: CASSHATSGGQFYNEQFF.